Listed here are 5 T cell receptor beta chains from one sample, sequenced in a study of OX40 agonist ivuxolimab in advanced cancers. Generated by immunoSEQ multiplex PCR, the TCRdb table keeps only in-frame clones and is missing some. Counted here are about 30,000 clones, approximately 84% occurring once; the ten biggest clones make up about a quarter. Sequenced material: CD4+ or CD8+ T cells sorted from blood, taken in a trial of the OX40 agonist ivuxolimab. The receptors stem from an adult with an advanced solid tumor such as melanoma, head and neck, liver or kidney cancer.

The chain employs TRBV7-9 and TRBJ2-7; D is perhaps TRBD1 (5 bases). The CDR3 is 14 amino acids. Trimming stripped 3 bases from V and 2 bases from J, with 11 bases between. Germline lookup yields CDR1 SEHNR and CDR2 FQNEAQ (reference sequence). The CDR3 DNA reads TGTGCCAGCAGCTTCCCCGACAGCCCCTACGAGCAGTACTTC. Protein product: CASSFPDSPYEQYF. Full variable domain (outside the CDR3, taken from reference TRBV7-9 and TRBJ2-7): DTGVSQNPRHKITKRGQNVTFRCDPISEHNRLYWYRQTLGQGPEFLTYFQNEAQLEKSRLLSDRFSAERPKGSFSTLEIQRTEQGDSAMYLCASSFPDSPYEQYFGPGTRLTVT.

This chain joins TRBV6-5 and TRBJ2-7; a possible D gene is TRBD1 (5 bases). V lost 0 bases to trimming and J lost 5 bases, with 11 bases between them. Germline CDR1 reads MNHEY; CDR2 reads SVGAGI. The length of the CDR3 is 14 residues. DNA for the CDR3: TGTGCCAGCAGTTACTCAGGGCTCAGGGACGAGCAGTACTTC. Translated, it gives CASSYSGLRDEQYF.

This clone was seen once. The chain uses TRBV6-6 and TRBJ2-5, with TRBD1 as a possible D gene (6 bases). Looked up from germline, CDR1 is MNHNY and CDR2 is SVGAGI (reference sequence). V was trimmed by 5 bases and J by 2 bases, leaving 12 bases between them. There are 14 residues in the CDR3. The CDR3 nucleotides are TGTGCCAGCAGTAAGGACAGCCCACAAGAGACCCAGTACTTC. Protein sequence: CASSKDSPQETQYF.

The gene calls are TRBV7-9 and TRBJ1-2; 11 nucleotides align to TRBD1. Germline V gene data show CDR1 as SEHNR and CDR2 as FQNEAQ (reference sequence). Germline trimming cut 3 bases from V and 6 bases from J; bases unmatched to any gene: 3. This CDR3 contains 14 residues. This chain's CDR3 is CASSLGGQGDGYTF. The CDR3 DNA reads TGTGCCAGCAGCTTGGGGGGACAGGGGGATGGCTACACCTTC.

This chain links TRBV19 with TRBJ2-7; the D call may be TRBD1 or TRBD2 (5 bases each). CDR1 and CDR2 from the germline V gene are LNHDA and SQIVND (reference sequence). The V gene lost 4 bases and the J gene lost 5 bases, with 15 bases spanning the gap. The CDR3 covers 14 residues. This chain's CDR3 is CASSTGTPGNEQYF. The CDR3 DNA reads TGTGCCAGTAGTACCGGGACCCCTGGGAACGAGCAGTACTTC.